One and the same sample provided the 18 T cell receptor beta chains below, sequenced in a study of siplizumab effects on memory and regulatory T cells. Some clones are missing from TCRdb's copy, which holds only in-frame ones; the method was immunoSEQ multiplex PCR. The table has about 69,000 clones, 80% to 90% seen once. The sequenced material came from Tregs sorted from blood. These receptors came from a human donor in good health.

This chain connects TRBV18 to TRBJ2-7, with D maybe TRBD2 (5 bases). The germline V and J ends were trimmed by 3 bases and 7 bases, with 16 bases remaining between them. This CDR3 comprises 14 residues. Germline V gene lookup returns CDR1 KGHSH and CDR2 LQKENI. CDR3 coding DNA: TGTGCCAGCTCACCGGGAAGGGAGCTTGGAGAGCAGTACTTC. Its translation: CASSPGRELGEQYF.

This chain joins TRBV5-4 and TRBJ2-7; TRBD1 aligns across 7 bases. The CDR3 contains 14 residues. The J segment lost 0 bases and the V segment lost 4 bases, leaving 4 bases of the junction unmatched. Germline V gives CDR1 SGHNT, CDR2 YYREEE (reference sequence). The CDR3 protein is CASSTRDSSYEQYF. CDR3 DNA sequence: TGTGCCAGCAGCACCCGGGACAGCTCCTACGAGCAGTACTTC. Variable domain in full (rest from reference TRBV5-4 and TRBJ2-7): ETGVTQSPTHLIKTRGQQVTLRCSSQSGHNTVSWYQQALGQGPQFIFQYYREEENGRGNFPPRFSGLQFPNYSSELNVNALELDDSALYLCASSTRDSSYEQYFGPGTRLTVT.

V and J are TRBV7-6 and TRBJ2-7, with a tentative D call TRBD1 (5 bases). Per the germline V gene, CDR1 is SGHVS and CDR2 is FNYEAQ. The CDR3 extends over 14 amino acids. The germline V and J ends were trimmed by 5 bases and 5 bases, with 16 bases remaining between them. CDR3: CASSVYDSIHEQYF. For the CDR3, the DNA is TGTGCCAGCAGCGTTTATGACAGTATCCACGAGCAGTACTTC.

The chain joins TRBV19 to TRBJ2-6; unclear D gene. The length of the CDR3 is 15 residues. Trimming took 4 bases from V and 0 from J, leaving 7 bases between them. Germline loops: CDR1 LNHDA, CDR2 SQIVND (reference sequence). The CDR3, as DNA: TGTGCCAGTAGTACGATCCTCTCTGGGGCCAACGTCCTGACTTTC. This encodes CASSTILSGANVLTF.

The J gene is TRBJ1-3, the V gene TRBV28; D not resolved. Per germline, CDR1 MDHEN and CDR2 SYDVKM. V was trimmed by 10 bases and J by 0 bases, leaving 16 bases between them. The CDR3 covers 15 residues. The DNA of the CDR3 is TGTGCCACCAAAAGACTTCCTAGCTCTGGAAACACCATATATTTT. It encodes CATKRLPSSGNTIYF.

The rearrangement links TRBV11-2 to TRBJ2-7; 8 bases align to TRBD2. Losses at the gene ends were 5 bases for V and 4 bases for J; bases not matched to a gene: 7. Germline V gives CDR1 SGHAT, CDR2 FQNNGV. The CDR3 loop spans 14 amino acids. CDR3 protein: CASSLSGTRYEQYF. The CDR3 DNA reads TGTGCCAGCAGCCTCAGCGGGACTAGGTACGAGCAGTACTTC.

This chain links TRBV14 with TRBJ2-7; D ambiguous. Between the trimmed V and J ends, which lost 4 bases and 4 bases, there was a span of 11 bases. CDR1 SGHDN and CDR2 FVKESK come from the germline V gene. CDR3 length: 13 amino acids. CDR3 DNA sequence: TGTGCCAGCAGCCCCTCCGGTCCTTACGAGCAGTACTTC. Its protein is CASSPSGPYEQYF.

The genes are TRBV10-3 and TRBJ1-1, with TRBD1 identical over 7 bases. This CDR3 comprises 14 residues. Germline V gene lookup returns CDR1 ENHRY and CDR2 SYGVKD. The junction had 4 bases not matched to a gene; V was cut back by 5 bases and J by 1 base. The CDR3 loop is CAISRDSRNTEAFF. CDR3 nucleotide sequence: TGTGCCATCAGTAGGGACAGTCGGAACACTGAAGCTTTCTTT.

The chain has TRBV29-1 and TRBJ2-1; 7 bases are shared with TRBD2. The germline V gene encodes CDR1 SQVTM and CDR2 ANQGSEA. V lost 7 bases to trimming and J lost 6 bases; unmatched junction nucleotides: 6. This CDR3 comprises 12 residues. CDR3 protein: CSGGGGLNEQFF. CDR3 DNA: TGCAGCGGGGGGGGAGGGCTCAATGAGCAGTTCTTC.

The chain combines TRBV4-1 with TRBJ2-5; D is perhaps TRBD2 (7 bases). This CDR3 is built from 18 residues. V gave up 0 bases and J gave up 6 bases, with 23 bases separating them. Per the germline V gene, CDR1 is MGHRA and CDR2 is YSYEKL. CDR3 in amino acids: CASSQEWTVDFGGKTQYF. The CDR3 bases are TGCGCCAGCAGCCAAGAATGGACAGTAGATTTCGGGGGGAAGACCCAGTACTTC.

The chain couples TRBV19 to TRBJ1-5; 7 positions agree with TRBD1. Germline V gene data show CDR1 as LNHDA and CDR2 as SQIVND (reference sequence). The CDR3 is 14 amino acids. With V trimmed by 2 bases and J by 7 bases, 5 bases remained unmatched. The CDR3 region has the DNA TGTGCCAGTAGTATAACAGGGGTCAACCAGCCCCAGCATTTT. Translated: CASSITGVNQPQHF.

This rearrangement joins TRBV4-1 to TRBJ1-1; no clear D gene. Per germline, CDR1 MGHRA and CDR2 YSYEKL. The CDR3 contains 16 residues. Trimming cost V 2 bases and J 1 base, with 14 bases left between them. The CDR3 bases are TGCGCCAGCAGCCAACCACGCCCGGACGGGAACACTGAAGCTTTCTTT. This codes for CASSQPRPDGNTEAFF.

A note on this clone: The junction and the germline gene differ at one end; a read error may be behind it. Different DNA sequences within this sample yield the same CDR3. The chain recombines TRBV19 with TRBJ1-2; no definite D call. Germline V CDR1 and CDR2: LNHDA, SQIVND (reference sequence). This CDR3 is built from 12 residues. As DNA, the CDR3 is TGTGCCAGTAGTACACGAGTCTATGGCTACACCTTT. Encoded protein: CASSTRVYGYTF.

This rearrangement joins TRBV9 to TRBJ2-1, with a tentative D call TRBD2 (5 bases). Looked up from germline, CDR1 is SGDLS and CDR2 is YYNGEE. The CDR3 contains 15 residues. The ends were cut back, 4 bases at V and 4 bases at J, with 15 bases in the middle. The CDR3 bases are TGTGCCAGCAGCTCCCGATCAGGAGGTTACAATGAGCAGTTCTTC. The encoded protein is CASSSRSGGYNEQFF.

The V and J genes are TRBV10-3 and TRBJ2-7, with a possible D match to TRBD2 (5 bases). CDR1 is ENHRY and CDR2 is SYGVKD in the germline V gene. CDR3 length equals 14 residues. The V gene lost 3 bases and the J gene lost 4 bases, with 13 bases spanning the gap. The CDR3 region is CAISDVGANYEQYF. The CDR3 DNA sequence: TGTGCCATCAGTGACGTGGGAGCTAATTACGAGCAGTACTTC.

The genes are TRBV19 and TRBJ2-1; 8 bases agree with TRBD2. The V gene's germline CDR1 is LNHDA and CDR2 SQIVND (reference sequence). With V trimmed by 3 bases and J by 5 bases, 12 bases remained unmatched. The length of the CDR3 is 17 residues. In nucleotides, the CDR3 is TGTGCCAGTAGTATTCTAGCGGGTGGCGTAGTGAACAATGAGCAGTTCTTC. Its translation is CASSILAGGVVNNEQFF. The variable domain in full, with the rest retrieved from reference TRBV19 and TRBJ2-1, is DGGITQSPKYLFRKEGQNVTLSCEQNLNHDAMYWYRQDPGQGLRLIYYSQIVNDFQKGDIAEGYSVSREKKESFPLTVTSAQKNPTAFYLCASSILAGGVVNNEQFFGPGTRLTVL.

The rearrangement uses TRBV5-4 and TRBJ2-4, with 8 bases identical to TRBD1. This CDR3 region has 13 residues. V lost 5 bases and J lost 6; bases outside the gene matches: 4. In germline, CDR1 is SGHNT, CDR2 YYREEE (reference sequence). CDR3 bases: TGTGCCAGCAGGGGGGACAGGTCAAACATTCAGTACTTC. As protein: CASRGDRSNIQYF.

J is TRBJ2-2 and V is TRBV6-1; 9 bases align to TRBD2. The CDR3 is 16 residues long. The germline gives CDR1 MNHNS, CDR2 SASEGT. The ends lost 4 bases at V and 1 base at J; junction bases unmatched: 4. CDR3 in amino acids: CASSVALAGNTGELFF. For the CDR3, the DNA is TGTGCCAGCAGTGTGGCACTAGCGGGGAACACCGGGGAGCTGTTTTTT.